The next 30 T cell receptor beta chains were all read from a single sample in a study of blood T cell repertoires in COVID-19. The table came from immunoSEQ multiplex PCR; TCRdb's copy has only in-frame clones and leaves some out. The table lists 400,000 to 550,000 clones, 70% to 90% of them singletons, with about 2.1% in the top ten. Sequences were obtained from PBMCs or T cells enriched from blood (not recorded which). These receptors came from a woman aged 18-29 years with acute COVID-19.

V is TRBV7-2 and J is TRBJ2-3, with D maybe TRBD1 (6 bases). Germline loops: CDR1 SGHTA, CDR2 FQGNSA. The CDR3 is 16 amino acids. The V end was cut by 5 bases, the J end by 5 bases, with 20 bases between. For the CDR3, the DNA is TGTGCCAGCAGCCCAGGGGTCGGGATAAGTGTAGATACGCAGTATTTT. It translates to CASSPGVGISVDTQYF.

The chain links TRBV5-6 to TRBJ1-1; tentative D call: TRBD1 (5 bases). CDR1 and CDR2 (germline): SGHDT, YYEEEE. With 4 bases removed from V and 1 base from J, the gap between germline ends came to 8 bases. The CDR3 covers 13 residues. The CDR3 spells CASSGAGNTEAFF. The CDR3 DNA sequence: TGTGCCAGCAGCGGGGCAGGGAACACTGAAGCTTTCTTT.

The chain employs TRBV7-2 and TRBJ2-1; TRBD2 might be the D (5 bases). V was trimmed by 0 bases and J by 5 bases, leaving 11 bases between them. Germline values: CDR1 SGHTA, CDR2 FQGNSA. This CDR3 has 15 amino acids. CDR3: CASSLAKLVHNEQFF. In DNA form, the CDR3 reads TGTGCCAGCAGCTTAGCGAAACTAGTCCACAATGAGCAGTTCTTC.

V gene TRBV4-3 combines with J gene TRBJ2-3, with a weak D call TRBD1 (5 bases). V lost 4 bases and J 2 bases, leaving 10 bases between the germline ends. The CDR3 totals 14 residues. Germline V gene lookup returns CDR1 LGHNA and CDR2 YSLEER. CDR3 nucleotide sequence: TGCGCCAGCAGCCCAGGGCCCTTCACAGATACGCAGTATTTT. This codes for CASSPGPFTDTQYF.

The CDR3: CASRNGQKGLYNEQFF. For the CDR3, the DNA is TGTGCCAGTAGGAACGGACAGAAGGGCCTCTACAATGAGCAGTTCTTC. The V gene is TRBV19, the J gene TRBJ2-1; perhaps TRBD1 as D (6 bases). CDR3 length equals 16 residues. Looked up from germline, CDR1 is LNHDA and CDR2 is SQIVND (reference sequence). With 6 bases removed from V and 3 bases from J, the gap between germline ends came to 18 bases.

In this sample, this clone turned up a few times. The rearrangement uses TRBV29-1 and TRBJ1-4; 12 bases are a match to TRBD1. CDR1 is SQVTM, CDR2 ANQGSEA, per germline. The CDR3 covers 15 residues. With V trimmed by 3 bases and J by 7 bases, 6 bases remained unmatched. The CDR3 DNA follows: TGCAGCGTTGAGGGAGGGACAGGGGGCACTGAAAAACTGTTTTTT. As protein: CSVEGGTGGTEKLFF.

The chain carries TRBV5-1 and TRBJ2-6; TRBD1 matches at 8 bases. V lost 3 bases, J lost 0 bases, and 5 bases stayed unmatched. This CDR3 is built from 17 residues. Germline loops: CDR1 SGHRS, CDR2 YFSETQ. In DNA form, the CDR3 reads TGCGCCAGCAGCTGGACAGGGTCGAGCTCTGGGGCCAACGTCCTGACTTTC. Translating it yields CASSWTGSSSGANVLTF.

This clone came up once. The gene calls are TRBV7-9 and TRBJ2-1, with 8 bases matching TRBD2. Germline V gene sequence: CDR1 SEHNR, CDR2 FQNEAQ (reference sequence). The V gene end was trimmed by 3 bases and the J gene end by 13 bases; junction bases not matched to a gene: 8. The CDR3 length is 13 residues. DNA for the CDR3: TGTGCCAGCAGCTTCTCCTTAGCGGGAATCCAGTTCTTC. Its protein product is CASSFSLAGIQFF. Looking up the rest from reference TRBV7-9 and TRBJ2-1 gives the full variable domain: DTGVSQNPRHKITKRGQNVTFRCDPISEHNRLYWYRQTLGQGPEFLTYFQNEAQLEKSRLLSDRFSAERPKGSFSTLEIQRTEQGDSAMYLCASSFSLAGIQFFGPGTRLTVL.

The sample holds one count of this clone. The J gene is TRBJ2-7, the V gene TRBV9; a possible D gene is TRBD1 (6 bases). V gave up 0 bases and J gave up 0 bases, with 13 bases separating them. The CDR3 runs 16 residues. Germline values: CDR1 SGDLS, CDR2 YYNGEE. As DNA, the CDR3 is TGTGCCAGCAGCGTAGCTAAACAGGGAAACTCCTACGAGCAGTACTTC. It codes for CASSVAKQGNSYEQYF.

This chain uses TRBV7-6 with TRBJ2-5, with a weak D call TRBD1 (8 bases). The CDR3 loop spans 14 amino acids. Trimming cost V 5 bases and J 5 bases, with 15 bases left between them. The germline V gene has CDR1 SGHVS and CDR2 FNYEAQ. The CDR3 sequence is CASSVTGEGETQYF. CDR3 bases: TGTGCCAGCAGCGTGACAGGGGAGGGGGAGACCCAGTACTTC.

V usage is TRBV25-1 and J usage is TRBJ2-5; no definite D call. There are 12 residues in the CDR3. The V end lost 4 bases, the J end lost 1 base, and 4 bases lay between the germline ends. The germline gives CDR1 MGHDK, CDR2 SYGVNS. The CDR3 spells CASSVIQETQYF. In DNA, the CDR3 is TGTGCCAGCAGTGTTATCCAAGAGACCCAGTACTTC.

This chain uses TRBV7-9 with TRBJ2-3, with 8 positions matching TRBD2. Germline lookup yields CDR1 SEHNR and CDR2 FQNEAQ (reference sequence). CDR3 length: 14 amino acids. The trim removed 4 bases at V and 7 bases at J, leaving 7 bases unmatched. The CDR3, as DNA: TGTGCCAGCAGCTCGGGGCTAGCGGGCAATACGCAGTATTTT. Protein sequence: CASSSGLAGNTQYF.

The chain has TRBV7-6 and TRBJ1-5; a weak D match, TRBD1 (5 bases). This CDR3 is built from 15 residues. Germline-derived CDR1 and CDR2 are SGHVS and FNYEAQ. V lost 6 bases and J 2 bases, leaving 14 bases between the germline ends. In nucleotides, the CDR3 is TGTGCCAGCAGGGCTGGGGGGAGGCGCAATCAGCCCCAGCATTTT. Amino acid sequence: CASRAGGRRNQPQHF.

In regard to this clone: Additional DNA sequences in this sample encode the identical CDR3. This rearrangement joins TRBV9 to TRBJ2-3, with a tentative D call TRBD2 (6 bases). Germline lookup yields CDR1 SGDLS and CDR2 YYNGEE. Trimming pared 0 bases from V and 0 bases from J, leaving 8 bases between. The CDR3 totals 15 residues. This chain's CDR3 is CASSVAGTSTDTQYF. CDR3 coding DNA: TGTGCCAGCAGCGTAGCCGGGACTAGCACAGATACGCAGTATTTT.

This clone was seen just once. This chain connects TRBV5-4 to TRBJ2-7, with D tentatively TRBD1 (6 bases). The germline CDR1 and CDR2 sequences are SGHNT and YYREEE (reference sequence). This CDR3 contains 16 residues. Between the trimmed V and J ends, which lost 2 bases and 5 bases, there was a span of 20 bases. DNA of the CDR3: TGTGCCAGCAGCTTAGGCGCCAGGGGAATAGTCGACGAGCAGTACTTC. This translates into CASSLGARGIVDEQYF.

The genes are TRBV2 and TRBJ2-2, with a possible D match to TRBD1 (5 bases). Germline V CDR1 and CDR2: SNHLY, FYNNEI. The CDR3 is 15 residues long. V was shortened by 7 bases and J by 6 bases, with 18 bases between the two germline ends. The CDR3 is CASKWGPISSGELFF. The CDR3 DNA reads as TGTGCCAGCAAGTGGGGCCCAATATCGTCCGGGGAGCTGTTTTTT.

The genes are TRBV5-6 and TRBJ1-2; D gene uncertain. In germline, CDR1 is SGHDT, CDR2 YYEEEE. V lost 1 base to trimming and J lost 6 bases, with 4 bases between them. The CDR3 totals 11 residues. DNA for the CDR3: TGTGCCAGCAGCTTGAGAGATGGCTACACCTTC. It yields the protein CASSLRDGYTF.

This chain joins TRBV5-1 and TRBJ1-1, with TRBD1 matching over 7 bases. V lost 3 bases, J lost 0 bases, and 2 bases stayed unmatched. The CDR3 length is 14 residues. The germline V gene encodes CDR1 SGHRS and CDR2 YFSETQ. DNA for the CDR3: TGCGCCAGCAGCTCGGACAGGATGAACACTGAAGCTTTCTTT. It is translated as CASSSDRMNTEAFF.

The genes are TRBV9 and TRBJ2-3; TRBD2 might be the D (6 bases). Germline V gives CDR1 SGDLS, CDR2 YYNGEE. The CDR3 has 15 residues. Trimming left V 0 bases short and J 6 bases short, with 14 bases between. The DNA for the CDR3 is TGTGCCAGCAGCGTAGTGGGTGGGAGGAAGGATACGCAGTATTTT. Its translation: CASSVVGGRKDTQYF.

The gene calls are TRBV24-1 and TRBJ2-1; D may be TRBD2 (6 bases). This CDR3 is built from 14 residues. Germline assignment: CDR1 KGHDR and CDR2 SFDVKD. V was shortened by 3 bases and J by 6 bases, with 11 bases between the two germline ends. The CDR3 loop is CATSDVAEPNEQFF. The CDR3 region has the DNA TGTGCCACCAGTGATGTAGCGGAGCCCAATGAGCAGTTCTTC.

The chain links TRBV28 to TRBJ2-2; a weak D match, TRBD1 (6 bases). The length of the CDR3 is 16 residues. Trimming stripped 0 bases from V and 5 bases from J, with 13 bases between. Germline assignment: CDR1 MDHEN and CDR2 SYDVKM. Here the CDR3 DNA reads TGTGCCAGCAGTTTATGGGGCGCGCAGGGGACCGGGGAGCTGTTTTTT. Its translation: CASSLWGAQGTGELFF. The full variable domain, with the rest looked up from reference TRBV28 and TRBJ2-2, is DVKVTQSSRYLVKRTGEKVFLECVQDMDHENMFWYRQDPGLGLRLIYFSYDVKMKEKGDIPEGYSVSREKKERFSLILESASTNQTSMYLCASSLWGAQGTGELFFGEGSRLTVL.

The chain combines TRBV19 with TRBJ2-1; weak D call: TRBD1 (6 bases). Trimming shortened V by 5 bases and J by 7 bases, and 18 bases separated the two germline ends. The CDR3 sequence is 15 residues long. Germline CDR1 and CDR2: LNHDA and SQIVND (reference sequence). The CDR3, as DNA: TGTGCCAGTAGTCTCACTACGAGCCAGGGGAATGAGCAGTTCTTC. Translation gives CASSLTTSQGNEQFF.

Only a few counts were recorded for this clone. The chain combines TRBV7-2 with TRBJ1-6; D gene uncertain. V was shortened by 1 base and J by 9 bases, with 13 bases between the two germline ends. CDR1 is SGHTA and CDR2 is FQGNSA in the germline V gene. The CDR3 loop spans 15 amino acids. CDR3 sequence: CASSLVERAGSPLHF. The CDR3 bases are TGTGCCAGCAGCTTAGTGGAGAGGGCTGGTTCACCCCTCCACTTT.

The CDR3 here is CSVEGQRNEQFF. For the CDR3, the DNA is TGCAGCGTTGAAGGGCAACGCAATGAGCAGTTCTTC. The genes are TRBV29-1 and TRBJ2-1; D gene uncertain. Germline CDR1 reads SQVTM; CDR2 reads ANQGSEA. The ends were cut back, 1 base at V and 6 bases at J, with 7 bases in the middle. The CDR3 loop spans 12 amino acids.

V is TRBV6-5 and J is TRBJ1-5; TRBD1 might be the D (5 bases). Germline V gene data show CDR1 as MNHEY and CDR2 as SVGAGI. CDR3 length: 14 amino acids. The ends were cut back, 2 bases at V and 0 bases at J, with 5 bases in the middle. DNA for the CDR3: TGTGCCAGCAGTTACCAGGGTAGCAATCAGCCCCAGCATTTT. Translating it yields CASSYQGSNQPQHF.

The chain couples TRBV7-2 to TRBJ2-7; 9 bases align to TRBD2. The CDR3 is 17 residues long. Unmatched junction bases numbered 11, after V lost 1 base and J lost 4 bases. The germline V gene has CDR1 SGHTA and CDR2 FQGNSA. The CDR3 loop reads CASSLGSGGGRGYEQYF. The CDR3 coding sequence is TGTGCCAGCAGCTTAGGAAGCGGGGGCGGGAGGGGGTACGAGCAGTACTTC. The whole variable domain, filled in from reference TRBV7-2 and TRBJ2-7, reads GAGVSQSPSNKVTEKGKDVELRCDPISGHTALYWYRQSLGQGLEFLIYFQGNSAPDKSGLPSDRFSAERTGGSVSTLTIQRTQQEDSAVYLCASSLGSGGGRGYEQYFGPGTRLTVT.

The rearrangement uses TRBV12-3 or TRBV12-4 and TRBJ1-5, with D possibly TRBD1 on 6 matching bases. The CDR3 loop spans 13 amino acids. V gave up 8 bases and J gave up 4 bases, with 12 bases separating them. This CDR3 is CASRGGANQPQHF. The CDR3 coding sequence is TGTGCCAGCCGGGGGGGGGCTAATCAGCCCCAGCATTTT.

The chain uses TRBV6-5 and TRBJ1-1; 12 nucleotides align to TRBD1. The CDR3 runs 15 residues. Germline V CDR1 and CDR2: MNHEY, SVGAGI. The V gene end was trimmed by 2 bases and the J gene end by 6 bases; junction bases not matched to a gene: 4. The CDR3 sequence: CASSYRDRGRSEAFF. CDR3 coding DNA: TGTGCCAGCAGTTACCGGGACAGGGGGCGGTCTGAAGCTTTCTTT.

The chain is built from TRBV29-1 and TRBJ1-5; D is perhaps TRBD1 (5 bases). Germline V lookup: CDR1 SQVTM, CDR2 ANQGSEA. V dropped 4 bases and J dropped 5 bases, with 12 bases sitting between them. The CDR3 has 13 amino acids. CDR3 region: CSVAGGTDQPQHF. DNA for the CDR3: TGCAGCGTTGCCGGGGGGACCGATCAGCCCCAGCATTTT.

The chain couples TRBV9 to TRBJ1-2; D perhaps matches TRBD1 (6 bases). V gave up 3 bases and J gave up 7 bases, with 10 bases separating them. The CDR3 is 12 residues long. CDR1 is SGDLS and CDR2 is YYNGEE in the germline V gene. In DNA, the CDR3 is TGTGCCAGCAGCGGAACAGGGACTGGCTACACCTTC. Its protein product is CASSGTGTGYTF. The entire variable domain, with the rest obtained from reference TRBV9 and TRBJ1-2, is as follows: DSGVTQTPKHLITATGQRVTLRCSPRSGDLSVYWYQQSLDQGLQFLIQYYNGEERAKGNILERFSAQQFPDLHSELNLSSLELGDSALYFCASSGTGTGYTFGSGTRLTVV.